These 23 T cell receptor beta chains came from one sample sequenced in a study of blood T cells in healthy people across ages. Sample-barcoded 5' priming and a J-beta primer mix drove a second PCR of roughly 6 to 12 cycles. TCRdb processed the 5' RACE reads anew with MiXCR; each CDR3 protein has one entry. The table records approximately 290,000 distinct CDR3 sequences, 27% of them present only once. Sequenced: blood. These receptors were obtained from a woman between 70 and 85 years old in good health.

The chain has TRBV7-2 and TRBJ1-1; D is ambiguous. This CDR3 has 13 residues. Germline V gene data show CDR1 as SGHTA and CDR2 as FQGNSA. Trimming took 5 bases from V and 6 from J, leaving 13 bases between them. As DNA, the CDR3 is TGTGCCAGCAGCCCCCATCCTACCTCTGAAGCTTTCTTT. Protein product: CASSPHPTSEAFF.

V gene TRBV24-1 combines with J gene TRBJ2-1; 14 positions agree with TRBD2. Germline V gene sequence: CDR1 KGHDR, CDR2 SFDVKD. The CDR3 totals 15 residues. The V gene end was trimmed by 4 bases and the J gene end by 9 bases; junction bases not matched to a gene: 4. The CDR3 nucleotides are TGTGCCACCAGTGAACCGGGACTAGCGGGAGTTGAGCAGTTCTTC. This sequence encodes CATSEPGLAGVEQFF.

This clonotype turned up a few times. The chain employs TRBV4-3 and TRBJ1-2; D possibly corresponds to TRBD1 (5 bases). This CDR3 has 14 residues. Trimming removed 1 base from V and 8 bases from J, with 14 bases in between. Germline V gives CDR1 LGHNA, CDR2 YSLEER. CDR3 residues: CASSQVSTVRGYTF. The CDR3 DNA reads TGCGCCAGCAGCCAAGTATCGACAGTTCGGGGCTACACCTTC.

Only a few counts were recorded for this clonotype. The J gene is TRBJ1-1, the V gene TRBV6-5, with D unclear. With 0 bases removed from V and 5 bases from J, the gap between germline ends came to 13 bases. Germline lookup yields CDR1 MNHEY and CDR2 SVGAGI. The CDR3 is 15 amino acids. The CDR3 region is CASSYSIEGRTEAFF. The CDR3 coding sequence is TGTGCCAGCAGTTACTCGATCGAGGGAAGGACTGAAGCTTTCTTT.

This clonotype turned up a few times. The V and J genes are TRBV7-2 and TRBJ1-1, with 10 bases aligning to TRBD1. Germline V CDR1 and CDR2: SGHTA, FQGNSA. The CDR3 totals 15 residues. The V gene end was trimmed by 5 bases and the J gene end by 5 bases; junction bases not matched to a gene: 8. As DNA, the CDR3 is TGTGCCAGCAGCCCGAGGACAGGGGGAGGGACTGAAGCTTTCTTT. Residues: CASSPRTGGGTEAFF.

This clonotype was counted at least ten times. V usage is TRBV10-3 and J usage is TRBJ1-5; perhaps TRBD1 as D (6 bases). Germline CDR1 ENHRY, CDR2 SYGVKD. This CDR3 has 13 residues. V lost 9 bases to trimming and J lost 6 bases, with 15 bases between them. CDR3: CAINQGSGQPQHF. The CDR3 coding sequence is TGTGCCATAAACCAGGGGTCAGGTCAGCCCCAGCATTTT.

This clonotype has a count of ten or more. CDR3 amino acids: CASRPTADRVLYEQYF. CDR3 bases: TGCGCCAGCAGACCAACGGCGGACAGGGTACTATACGAGCAGTACTTC. V and J are TRBV5-1 and TRBJ2-7; 8 bases agree with TRBD1. Germline V CDR1 and CDR2: SGHRS, YFSETQ. The junction had 14 bases not matched to a gene; V was cut back by 5 bases and J by 4 bases. The CDR3 has 16 amino acids.

The chain uses TRBV20-1 and TRBJ2-3, with 7 bases that match TRBD2. This CDR3 is 18 amino acids long. V trimming: 8 bases; J trimming: 0 bases; junction bases outside the gene matches: 20. The germline V gene has CDR1 DFQATT and CDR2 SNEGSKA (reference sequence). CDR3 in amino acids: CSTKTLIKAGVSTDTQYF. The CDR3 DNA is TGCAGTACGAAAACTTTAATTAAGGCGGGAGTTAGCACAGATACGCAGTATTTT.

The J gene is TRBJ2-7, the V gene TRBV20-1, with D uncertain. The CDR3 contains 15 residues. Deletions cut 0 bases from V and 0 bases from J, with 12 bases between. Germline V gene data show CDR1 as DFQATT and CDR2 as SNEGSKA (reference sequence). This CDR3 is CSARDLGGSSYEQYF. The CDR3 bases are TGCAGTGCTAGAGATCTCGGCGGATCCTCCTACGAGCAGTACTTC.

This clonotype has ten or more counts. The rearrangement uses TRBV20-1 and TRBJ1-5; TRBD1 is a possible D gene (6 bases). Germline assignment: CDR1 DFQATT and CDR2 SNEGSKA (reference sequence). Trimming cost V 0 bases and J 6 bases, with 12 bases left between them. The CDR3 length is 14 residues. CDR3 in DNA: TGCAGTGCTAGAGATGGGGGGGCCGGTCAGCCCCAGCATTTT. Protein: CSARDGGAGQPQHF.

This chain links TRBV4-2 with TRBJ2-7; weak D call: TRBD2 (7 bases). The CDR3 runs to 16 residues. Germline CDR1 reads LGHNA; CDR2 reads YNFKEQ. V was shortened by 1 base and J by 7 bases, with 20 bases between the two germline ends. In DNA, the CDR3 is TGTGCCAGCAGCCAAGTTAGGGGCGGGGGCGTCGAGGAGCAGTACTTC. Its protein is CASSQVRGGGVEEQYF.

The V gene is TRBV27, the J gene TRBJ1-2; 10 positions agree with TRBD1. V trimming: 4 bases; J trimming: 6 bases; junction bases outside the gene matches: 5. The length of the CDR3 is 14 residues. The germline CDR1 and CDR2 sequences are MNHEY and SMNVEV (reference sequence). Here the CDR3 DNA reads TGTGCCAGCAGTTCCCGGGACAGGGGACATGGCTACACCTTC. Its protein is CASSSRDRGHGYTF.

The table lists this clonotype with a few counts. The chain combines TRBV6-5 with TRBJ1-2; TRBD1 might be the D (6 bases). There are 16 residues in the CDR3. Trimming removed 0 bases from V and 5 bases from J, with 16 bases in between. Looked up from germline, CDR1 is MNHEY and CDR2 is SVGAGI. As DNA, the CDR3 is TGTGCCAGCAGTTACTCATTGGCGACAGGAAGATATGGCTACACCTTC. It specifies CASSYSLATGRYGYTF.

The DNA for the CDR3 is TGTGCCAGCAGCCGGGACAGGGGCAATGGCTACACCTTC. Amino acid sequence: CASSRDRGNGYTF. V is TRBV5-5 and J is TRBJ1-2; 10 bases agree with TRBD1. V gave up 4 bases and J gave up 6 bases; unmatched junction bases: 3. CDR1 is SGHKS and CDR2 is YYEKEE in the germline V gene (reference sequence). CDR3 length equals 13 residues.

V usage is TRBV20-1 and J usage is TRBJ1-5; D possibly corresponds to TRBD1 (5 bases). CDR1 DFQATT and CDR2 SNEGSKA come from the germline V gene (reference sequence). This CDR3 contains 14 residues. Trimming cost V 2 bases and J 6 bases, with 14 bases left between them. Written as DNA, the CDR3 is TGCAGTGCTAGACTTTCAGGGTTGGCTCAGCCCCAGCATTTT. Translation gives CSARLSGLAQPQHF.

Only a few counts were recorded for this clonotype. The chain uses TRBV29-1 and TRBJ1-2; D may be TRBD1 (5 bases). The CDR3 contains 12 residues. Germline CDR1 and CDR2: SQVTM and ANQGSEA. V lost 4 bases to trimming and J lost 8 bases, with 14 bases between them. The CDR3 DNA is TGCAGCGTTGCGGACATCTCGGGAGGCTACACCTTC. This codes for CSVADISGGYTF. Variable domain in full (rest from reference TRBV29-1 and TRBJ1-2): SAVISQKPSRDICQRGTSLTIQCQVDSQVTMMFWYRQQPGQSLTLIATANQGSEATYESGFVIDKFPISRPNLTFSTLTVSNMSPEDSSIYLCSVADISGGYTFGSGTRLTVV.

V gene TRBV28 combines with J gene TRBJ2-5, with D possibly TRBD1 on 6 matching bases. This CDR3 contains 13 residues. The V end was cut by 4 bases, the J end by 7 bases, with 13 bases between. Germline loops: CDR1 MDHEN, CDR2 SYDVKM. This CDR3 reads CASSSTARGTQYF. CDR3 nucleotide sequence: TGTGCCAGCAGTTCAACCGCCAGGGGGACCCAGTACTTC. Based on the CDR3 plus reference TRBV28 and TRBJ2-5, the full variable domain is DVKVTQSSRYLVKRTGEKVFLECVQDMDHENMFWYRQDPGLGLRLIYFSYDVKMKEKGDIPEGYSVSREKKERFSLILESASTNQTSMYLCASSSTARGTQYFGPGTRLLVL.

This clonotype was seen many times. V and J are TRBV29-1 and TRBJ1-2; D unclear. Between the trimmed V and J ends, which lost 2 bases and 8 bases, there was a span of 12 bases. The CDR3 has 12 residues. The germline V gene has CDR1 SQVTM and CDR2 ANQGSEA. The CDR3 bases are TGCAGCGTTGAAAAGGGTTCGAAAGGCTACACCTTC. It specifies CSVEKGSKGYTF.

The chain combines TRBV29-1 with TRBJ2-2; TRBD2 matches 8 bases. CDR1 and CDR2 (germline): SQVTM, ANQGSEA. Trimming cost V 7 bases and J 5 bases; bases outside gene matches: 9. The CDR3 extends over 14 amino acids. The CDR3: CSAQSGSGTGELFF. CDR3 coding DNA: TGCAGCGCCCAAAGCGGGAGTGGGACCGGGGAGCTGTTTTTT.

This clonotype was observed a handful of times. V and J are TRBV12-3 or TRBV12-4 and TRBJ2-3; the match to TRBD2 covers 14 bases. There are 16 residues in the CDR3. With 4 bases clipped from V and 8 bases from J, the junction kept 8 bases outside the gene matches. CDR3 bases: TGTGCCAGCAGTTGGGGGACTAGCGGGGGCCAAGGTACGCAGTATTTT. It specifies CASSWGTSGGQGTQYF.

The V call is TRBV20-1, the J call TRBJ2-5; D gene unclear. V was cut by 2 bases and J by 5 bases, with 12 bases left in between. The CDR3 sequence is 13 residues long. Germline values: CDR1 DFQATT, CDR2 SNEGSKA (reference sequence). CDR3 amino acids: CSARPPDLETQYF. The CDR3, as DNA: TGCAGTGCTAGACCTCCTGACCTTGAGACCCAGTACTTC.

This clonotype came up a few times. This clone may be a read error of a much larger clone one base away. The V call is TRBV3-1, the J call TRBJ2-2, with 10 bases that match TRBD2. Germline CDR1 reads LGHDT; CDR2 reads YNNKEL (reference sequence). The CDR3 is made up of 13 amino acids. CDR3 sequence (DNA): TGTGCAAGTGGACTAGCGGTTACCGGGGAGCCGTTTTTT. This encodes CASGLAVTGEPFF. The whole variable domain, remainder taken from reference TRBV3-1 and TRBJ2-2, is DTAVSQTPKYLVTQMGNDKSIKCEQNLGHDTMYWYKQDSKKFLKIMFSYNNKELIINETVPNRFSPKSPDKAHLNLHINSLELGDSAVYFCASGLAVTGEPFFGEGSRLTVL.

The sample holds a few counts of this clonotype. The chain has TRBV28 and TRBJ2-1, with a weak D call TRBD1 (5 bases). Germline V gene data show CDR1 as MDHEN and CDR2 as SYDVKM. V was trimmed by 2 bases and J by 10 bases, leaving 15 bases between them. The CDR3 contains 14 residues. The CDR3 coding sequence is TGTGCCAGCAGTTTACGGTCCAGGGTCAACGAGCAGTTCTTC. This gives the protein CASSLRSRVNEQFF.